This T cell receptor beta chain was profiled in a study of T-cell memory formation after mild COVID-19 (dated by TCRdb to 2020 to 2022). Regarding the research as a whole: Most TCR sequence clusters were specific to one of the two donors. The cohort was made up of two young adult volunteers, one female and one male, who were previously healthy. T-cell clones expanding and contracting after mild COVID-19 in a couple of donors were tracked by longitudinal TCRalpha and TCRbeta repertoire sequencing.

Overall study outcomes, separate from this receptor: Contracting CD4+ clones appeared mostly in the CM and EM memory subsets, whereas CD8+ clones were enriched in EMRA. The study included only a couple of mild cases, and larger cohorts that include severe cases with pre-infection samples were judged to be necessary. Clones that contracted from day 15 to 85 showed balanced CD4/CD8 phenotypes, whereas a second wave of clones that expanded from day 15 to 37 leaned towards CD4+. SARS-CoV-2 specificity of the second-wave clones peaking on day 37 was not confirmed. The detection of some responding clones in pre-infection memory suggests that pre-existing cross-reactive memory T cells joined the SARS-CoV-2 response.

Trimming removed 0 bases from V and 5 bases from J; the gene matches leave 6 bases unexplained. The CDR3 numbers 16 residues from cysteine through phenylalanine. The kept DNA is CDR3 alone, 48 bases in frame from the first base. CDR1 SGHRS and CDR2 YFSETQ are derived from the germline V gene. This clonotype was observed a handful of times. What this receptor recognizes is not known. No much larger clone is present one base from it, and per-base qualities are unavailable. Ficoll-Paque density gradient centrifugation was used to isolate PBMCs. Sequencing was performed on an Illumina NovaSeq 6000. Using 5'RACE with constant-segment primers, TCRalpha and TCRbeta cDNA libraries were constructed, with sample barcodes and unique molecular identifiers added in the process. RNA was extracted from every sample with Trizol reagent. Library amplification was performed in two PCR steps, and a second sample barcode and Illumina TruSeq adapters were introduced in the second step. Sequencing of libraries was performed on an Illumina NovaSeq with 2 x 150 bp paired-end reads. The original methods were these. The reads were demultiplexed and collapsed into UMI-guided consensus sequences using migec v1.2.7. Using mixcr v2.1.11, UMI consensuses were aligned to TRA and TRB V and J templates and then assembled into clonotypes. A clonotype was counted as expanded or contracted only when both edgeR and NoisET called the clonotype significant, with the noise models trained on biological replicates. For edgeR calls, the thresholds were a false discovery rate-adjusted p below 0.01 and a log2 fold-change of 1. PCA with hierarchical clustering of max-normalized trajectories of the 1000 most abundant clonotypes was used as exploratory dynamics analysis. The CD4 or CD8 phenotype of responding clones was assigned using the separately sequenced CD4+ and CD8+ repertoires. The public reads were run again by TCRdb, first through fastp at Q25 and then through MiXCR, and only productive beta chains were kept. Identical CDR3 protein sequences are pooled into one entry, listed with their most common genes and DNA. What appears here as the V and J calls and clone size reflects TCRdb's work, not the paper's. The sample table contains about 470,000 distinct CDR3 sequences; only one count was recorded for 25% of them. The ten largest clonotypes hold about 12% of the sample.

The chain links TRBV5-1 with TRBJ2-1; TRBD1 agrees with 9 junctional bases. The sequenced sample consisted of PBMCs or a T cell subset sorted from them (not recorded which). The source of this sequence is an adult woman who had mild COVID-19 (a few samples of this study predate the infection). The sample titles of this study are shuffled in the database, so cell type and time point are left out; the donor was told from shared clones. CDR3 reads: CASSLVTGTGNNEQFF. The base sequence is TGCGCCAGCAGCTTGGTTACCGGGACAGGGAACAATGAGCAGTTCTTC. The entire variable domain, with the stretches around the CDR3 drawn from the reference TRBV5-1 and TRBJ2-1 proteins, is KAGVTQTPRYLIKTRGQQVTLSCSPISGHRSVSWYQQTPGQGLQFLFEYFSETQRNKGNFPGRFSGRQFSNSRSEMNVSTLELGDSALYLCASSLVTGTGNNEQFFGPGTRLTVL.